The 25 T cell receptor beta chains presented below share a single source sample, sequenced in a study of blood T cells in healthy people across ages. The use of a sample-barcoded 5' primer and a J-beta primer mix characterized a second PCR of roughly 6 to 12 cycles. MiXCR, applied by TCRdb to the 5' RACE reads, yields one record per CDR3 protein. The table shows about 1.8 million distinct CDR3 sequences, with 49% occurring only once. Sequences were obtained from blood. The receptors shown here come from a woman aged 40 to 55 in good health.

The chain is built from TRBV29-1 and TRBJ2-7, with D maybe TRBD1 (5 bases). The CDR3 is 13 amino acids. V was shortened by 4 bases and J by 0 bases, with 10 bases between the two germline ends. Germline assignment: CDR1 SQVTM and CDR2 ANQGSEA. The CDR3 spells CSVVEGASYEQYF. DNA of the CDR3: TGCAGCGTTGTTGAAGGGGCCTCCTACGAGCAGTACTTC.

The chain couples TRBV2 to TRBJ2-7; weak D call: TRBD1 (5 bases). Germline V gene data show CDR1 as SNHLY and CDR2 as FYNNEI. Trimming cost V 3 bases and J 4 bases, with 13 bases left between them. CDR3 length: 14 amino acids. CDR3 bases: TGTGCCAGCAGTGAGGGGTGGGGCCGGTACGAGCAGTACTTC. Protein product: CASSEGWGRYEQYF.

This clonotype was counted only a few times. J is TRBJ2-6 and V is TRBV4-3; TRBD1 matches 9 bases. V was pared by 4 bases and J by 3 bases, with 1 base of the junction left unmatched. The CDR3 is made up of 15 amino acids. Germline CDR1 is LGHNA and CDR2 is YSLEER. The CDR3 protein is CASSRQGDGANVLTF. The CDR3 nucleotides are TGCGCCAGCAGCCGACAGGGGGATGGGGCCAACGTCCTGACTTTC.

The DNA for the CDR3 is TGTGCCAGCAGCGCACCCTCACAGGGTATGGCTACAGATACGCAGTATTTT. Protein sequence: CASSAPSQGMATDTQYF. The chain links TRBV9 to TRBJ2-3; tentative D call: TRBD1 (6 bases). Germline loops: CDR1 SGDLS, CDR2 YYNGEE. The CDR3 loop spans 17 amino acids. The germline V and J ends were trimmed by 3 bases and 3 bases, with 20 bases remaining between them.

This clonotype was seen only a few times. This rearrangement joins TRBV6-5 to TRBJ2-5, with 8 bases aligning to TRBD2. Unmatched junction bases numbered 9, after V lost 2 bases and J lost 1 base. The CDR3 contains 17 residues. The V gene's germline CDR1 is MNHEY and CDR2 SVGAGI. CDR3 DNA: TGTGCCAGCAGTTACAGTTTGTGGACTAGCCTCCAAGAGACCCAGTACTTC. It is translated as CASSYSLWTSLQETQYF.

The chain couples TRBV9 to TRBJ2-1; the D gene is possibly TRBD2 (6 bases). Trimming shortened V by 2 bases and J by 4 bases, and 13 bases separated the two germline ends. The germline gives CDR1 SGDLS, CDR2 YYNGEE. This CDR3 comprises 15 residues. The CDR3 nucleotides are TGTGCCAGCAGCGTCGGGGGTAGCGGTTACAATGAGCAGTTCTTC. Its protein product is CASSVGGSGYNEQFF.

V and J are TRBV4-2 and TRBJ1-2, with D hard to call. Germline CDR1 LGHNA, CDR2 YNFKEQ. Between the trimmed V and J ends, which lost 1 base and 4 bases, there was a span of 13 bases. The length of the CDR3 is 15 residues. CDR3 DNA sequence: TGTGCCAGCAGCCAAGCTCTGGCAGCATCCTATGGCTACACCTTC. It yields the protein CASSQALAASYGYTF.

V gene TRBV7-2 combines with J gene TRBJ2-7, with D perhaps TRBD1 (6 bases). The V gene's germline CDR1 is SGHTA and CDR2 FQGNSA. This CDR3 has 16 residues. Trimming removed 2 bases at V and 2 bases at J, with 16 bases between. CDR3 residues: CASSLRSGGAPYEQYF. CDR3 nucleotide sequence: TGTGCCAGCAGCTTAAGATCTGGGGGCGCCCCCTACGAGCAGTACTTC.

The V gene is TRBV6-2 or TRBV6-3, the J gene TRBJ2-1; 7 bases line up with TRBD2. The germline gives CDR1 MNHEY, CDR2 SVGEGT. V gave up 7 bases and J gave up 6 bases; unmatched junction bases: 9. The CDR3 sequence is 14 residues long. The CDR3 coding sequence is TGTGCCAGCACCGAGCGGGGCCAACCCAATGAGCAGTTCTTC. This gives the protein CASTERGQPNEQFF.

In DNA, the CDR3 is TGTGCCAGCAGCTTCGAGCGGGGAGCCTACGAGCAGTACTTC. Encoded protein: CASSFERGAYEQYF. This chain uses TRBV7-2 with TRBJ2-7; 7 nucleotides line up with TRBD2. V lost 3 bases and J lost 2; bases outside the gene matches: 4. The CDR3 is made up of 14 amino acids. Germline assignment: CDR1 SGHTA and CDR2 FQGNSA.

The chain uses TRBV2 and TRBJ2-4; 9 nucleotides agree with TRBD1. V was clipped by 2 bases and J by 13 bases; unmatched bases: 12. CDR3 length: 15 residues. CDR1 SNHLY and CDR2 FYNNEI come from the germline V gene. Written as DNA, the CDR3 is TGTGCCAGCAGTGAACAGGGACAGGGTTTCTACGGGCAGTACTTC. Its translation is CASSEQGQGFYGQYF.

The genes are TRBV29-1 and TRBJ1-3, with TRBD1 matching 7 bases. The CDR3 sequence is 14 residues long. CDR1 SQVTM and CDR2 ANQGSEA come from the germline V gene. V gave up 8 bases and J gave up 3 bases; unmatched junction bases: 10. The CDR3 protein is CSTRQGQVGNTIYF. The CDR3 region has the DNA TGCAGCACTCGACAGGGCCAGGTTGGAAACACCATATATTTT.

DNA for the CDR3: TGTGCCAGCACTCCTCTGGGGGGCAGAGTTTATACGCAGTATTTT. Its translation is CASTPLGGRVYTQYF. The rearrangement joins TRBV6-2 or TRBV6-3 to TRBJ2-3; D might be TRBD1 or TRBD2, each matching 6 bases. The CDR3 is 15 residues long. V was trimmed by 7 bases and J by 7 bases, leaving 21 bases between them. The germline gives CDR1 MNHEY, CDR2 SVGEGT.

The V and J genes are TRBV10-1 and TRBJ2-5, with a weak D call TRBD2 (6 bases). The end of the DNA is better explained by TRBJ2-7, so the J call may be wrong. This CDR3 region has 14 residues. Germline-derived CDR1 and CDR2 are WNHNN and SYGVQD (reference sequence). CDR3 bases: TGCGCCAGCAGTGAGTCCGGGGGTTCTGGCGAGCAGTACTTC. As protein: CASSESGGSGEQYF.

This chain links TRBV28 with TRBJ2-3; D possibly uses TRBD1 or TRBD2 (6 bases each). The V end lost 2 bases, the J end lost 5 bases, and 14 bases lay between the germline ends. The CDR3 length is 15 residues. Germline CDR1 and CDR2: MDHEN and SYDVKM. CDR3 loop: CASSLLGGRGDTQYF. The DNA for the CDR3 is TGTGCCAGCAGTTTACTTGGGGGGCGCGGAGATACGCAGTATTTT.

The chain links TRBV28 to TRBJ1-2, with 7 bases matching TRBD1. The length of the CDR3 is 15 residues. Germline values: CDR1 MDHEN, CDR2 SYDVKM. With 7 bases clipped from V and 4 bases from J, the junction kept 12 bases outside the gene matches. For the CDR3, the DNA is TGTGCCAGCACCCAGGGAGGGGGCGCCGTCTATGGCTACACCTTC. It is translated as CASTQGGGAVYGYTF.

This sequence joins TRBV29-1 and TRBJ2-7, with D unclear. V was cut by 4 bases and J by 3 bases, with 10 bases left in between. From germline, CDR1 is SQVTM and CDR2 ANQGSEA. This CDR3 comprises 12 residues. CDR3 loop: CSVGGSNYEQYF. The DNA of the CDR3 is TGCAGCGTTGGAGGTAGTAACTACGAGCAGTACTTC.

The J gene is TRBJ2-4, the V gene TRBV3-1; D tentatively fits TRBD1 or TRBD2 (5 bases each). Per germline, CDR1 LGHDT and CDR2 YNNKEL (reference sequence). The CDR3 is made up of 15 amino acids. V was trimmed by 4 bases and J by 0 bases, leaving 10 bases between them. The CDR3 coding sequence is TGTGCCAGCAGCCCTCAGGGAGTAGCCAAAAACATTCAGTACTTC. Protein: CASSPQGVAKNIQYF. Full variable domain (outside the CDR3, taken from reference TRBV3-1 and TRBJ2-4): DTAVSQTPKYLVTQMGNDKSIKCEQNLGHDTMYWYKQDSKKFLKIMFSYNNKELIINETVPNRFSPKSPDKAHLNLHINSLELGDSAVYFCASSPQGVAKNIQYFGAGTRLSVL.

This clonotype has just a few counts. This rearrangement joins TRBV10-3 to TRBJ1-6, with 8 nucleotides matching TRBD1. The CDR3 covers 16 residues. Unmatched junction bases numbered 9, after V lost 5 bases and J lost 6 bases. The V gene's germline CDR1 is ENHRY and CDR2 SYGVKD. The CDR3 spells CAISHSGTGSNSPLHF. DNA for the CDR3: TGTGCCATCAGTCACTCCGGGACAGGCTCTAATTCACCCCTCCACTTT.

The rearrangement joins TRBV3-1 to TRBJ2-3; D possibly corresponds to TRBD2 (6 bases). The length of the CDR3 is 17 residues. The V end was cut by 4 bases, the J end by 2 bases, with 19 bases between. The germline V gene encodes CDR1 LGHDT and CDR2 YNNKEL (reference sequence). The CDR3 region has the DNA TGTGCCAGCAGCCTGGATGGCGGGACGATAGACACAGATACGCAGTATTTT. It specifies CASSLDGGTIDTDTQYF.

CDR3 sequence (DNA): TGTGCCAGCAGCTCCCCCCAGGGGACGGGTGGCTACACCTTC. As protein: CASSSPQGTGGYTF. The chain links TRBV7-9 to TRBJ1-2; D perhaps matches TRBD1 (6 bases). Germline CDR1 reads SEHNR; CDR2 reads FQNEAQ (reference sequence). The CDR3 contains 14 residues. V dropped 4 bases and J dropped 7 bases, with 16 bases sitting between them. Looking up the rest from reference TRBV7-9 and TRBJ1-2 gives the full variable domain: DTGVSQNPRHKITKRGQNVTFRCDPISEHNRLYWYRQTLGQGPEFLTYFQNEAQLEKSRLLSDRFSAERPKGSFSTLEIQRTEQGDSAMYLCASSSPQGTGGYTFGSGTRLTVV.

In its sample, this clonotype was seen a few times. J is TRBJ2-3 and V is TRBV12-3 or TRBV12-4; 8 bases map to TRBD2. The CDR3 is 16 amino acids. The J segment lost 6 bases and the V segment lost 3 bases, leaving 11 bases of the junction unmatched. The CDR3 nucleotides read TGTGCCAGCAGTTTGGTCATTTCGGGGGGGACCGATACGCAGTATTTT. Its protein product is CASSLVISGGTDTQYF.

This chain connects TRBV7-9 to TRBJ1-4; D not resolved. V lost 1 base and J 1 base, leaving 1 base between the germline ends. The CDR3 has 13 residues. Per the germline V gene, CDR1 is SEHNR and CDR2 is FQNEAQ (reference sequence). The CDR3 here is CASSLETNEKLFF. CDR3 nucleotides: TGTGCCAGCAGCTTAGAAACTAATGAAAAACTGTTTTTT.

The chain is built from TRBV4-2 and TRBJ2-1, with unresolved D. CDR1 and CDR2 from the germline V gene are LGHNA and YNFKEQ. This CDR3 has 12 amino acids. Trimming cost V 0 bases and J 13 bases, with 10 bases left between them. CDR3 loop: CASSQDRQGQFF. The CDR3 nucleotides read TGTGCCAGCAGCCAAGATAGACAAGGCCAGTTCTTC.

The V gene is TRBV20-1, the J gene TRBJ1-5; D not certain. The CDR3 loop spans 14 amino acids. Between the trimmed V and J ends, which lost 6 bases and 2 bases, there was a span of 14 bases. CDR1 DFQATT and CDR2 SNEGSKA come from the germline V gene (reference sequence). The CDR3 DNA reads as TGCAGTGCCCCATCCAGTCGGGGCAATCAGCCCCAGCATTTT. As protein: CSAPSSRGNQPQHF.